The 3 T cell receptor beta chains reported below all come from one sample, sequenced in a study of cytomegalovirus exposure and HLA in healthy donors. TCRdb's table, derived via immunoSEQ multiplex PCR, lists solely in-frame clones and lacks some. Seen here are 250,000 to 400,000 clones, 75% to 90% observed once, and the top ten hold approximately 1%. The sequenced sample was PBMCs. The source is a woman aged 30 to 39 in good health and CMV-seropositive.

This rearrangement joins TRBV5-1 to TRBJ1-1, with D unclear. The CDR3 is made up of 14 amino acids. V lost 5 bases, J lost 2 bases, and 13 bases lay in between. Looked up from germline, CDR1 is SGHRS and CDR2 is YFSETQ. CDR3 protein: CASSSSQANTEAFF. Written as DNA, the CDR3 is TGCGCCAGCAGTTCGTCCCAGGCTAACACTGAAGCTTTCTTT.

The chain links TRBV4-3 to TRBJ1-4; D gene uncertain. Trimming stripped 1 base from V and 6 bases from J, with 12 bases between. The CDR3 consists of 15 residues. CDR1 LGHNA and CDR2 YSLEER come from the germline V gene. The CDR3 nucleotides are TGCGCCAGCAGCCAAGTATCCGTTAGTTATGAAAAACTGTTTTTT. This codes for CASSQVSVSYEKLFF.

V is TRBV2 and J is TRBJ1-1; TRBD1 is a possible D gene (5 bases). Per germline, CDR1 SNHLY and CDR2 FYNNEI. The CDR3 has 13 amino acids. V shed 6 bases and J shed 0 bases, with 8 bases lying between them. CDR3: CASRAGMNTEAFF. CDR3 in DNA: TGTGCCAGCAGAGCAGGGATGAACACTGAAGCTTTCTTT.